This T cell receptor beta chain was sequenced in a study of graft-versus-host responses after intestinal transplantation. Profiled with immunoSEQ multiplex PCR; TCRdb holds only in-frame clones, not every one. In the table there are over 90,000 clones, over 85% of which are singletons. The CDR3 covers 14 residues. CDR1 and CDR2 from the germline V gene are SGHVS and FNYEAQ. Trimming left V 5 bases short and J 0 bases short, with 9 bases between. About this clone: Its target is not known.

The starting material was unstimulated CD8+ T cells sorted from spleen or lymph node cells, obtained before intestinal transplant. The origin of this receptor is a human donor who received an intestinal transplant. The gene calls are TRBV7-6 and TRBJ2-3; a possible D gene is TRBD2 (5 bases). As DNA, the CDR3 is TGTGCCAGCAGCGGCGGGTCTAGCACAGATACGCAGTATTTT. Protein: CASSGGSSTDTQYF.